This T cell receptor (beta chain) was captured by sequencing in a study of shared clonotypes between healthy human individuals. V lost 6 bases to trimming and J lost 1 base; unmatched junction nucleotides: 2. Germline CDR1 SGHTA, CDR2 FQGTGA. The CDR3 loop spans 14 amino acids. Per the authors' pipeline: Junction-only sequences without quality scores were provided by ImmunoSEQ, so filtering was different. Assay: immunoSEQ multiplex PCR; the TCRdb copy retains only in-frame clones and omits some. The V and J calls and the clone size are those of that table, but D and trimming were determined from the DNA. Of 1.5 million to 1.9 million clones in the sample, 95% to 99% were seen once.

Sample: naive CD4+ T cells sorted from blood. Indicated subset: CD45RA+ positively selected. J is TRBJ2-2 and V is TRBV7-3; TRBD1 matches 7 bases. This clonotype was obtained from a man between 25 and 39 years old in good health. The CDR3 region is CASRRTGNTGELFF. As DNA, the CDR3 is TGTGCCAGCAGACGGACAGGGAACACCGGGGAGCTGTTTTTT.